This entry is about one T cell receptor beta chain. Its antigen is still unknown. This sample is part of a study of cytomegalovirus exposure and HLA in healthy donors. Study results and limitations: Later on, an analysis found that several of the most significant clusters appeared to be linked to common viral pathogens, which included parvovirus B19. Analyzed later, most CMV-associated TCR beta chains appeared HLA-restricted.

Those who donated were healthy bone marrow donors. The PCR made use of 60 Vbeta and 13 Jbeta primers. Here immunoSEQ multiplex PCR was the method, and the copy in TCRdb shows in-frame clones only, minus some. Among about 160,000 clones, more than 65% were seen once, and the ten largest hold 5% to 7.5%. Sequencing was done on a sample of PBMCs. The receptor was derived from a man between 50 and 59 years old in good health and CMV-seropositive.

The CDR3 DNA is TGTGCCACGGGTCCAGGGACACACTCCTACAATGAGCAGTTCTTC. Translation: CATGPGTHSYNEQFF. J is TRBJ2-1 and V is TRBV11-2, with D possibly being TRBD1 (6 bases). The germline V gene encodes CDR1 SGHAT and CDR2 FQNNGV. This CDR3 is built from 15 residues. Trimming cost V 10 bases and J 0 bases, with 16 bases left between them.